The 8 T cell receptor beta chains below all came from one sample that was sequenced in a study of T cells in Graves' hyperthyroidism and ophthalmopathy (dated by TCRdb to between 2018 and 2021). The library was generated by multiplex PCR. Reads for this sample came from an Illumina HiSeq 2000. The TCR beta CDR3 regions were amplified from RNA transcripts. The TCR CDR3 was subjected to a first round of RT-PCR using the HTBI primer set and the Qiagen OneStep RT-PCR kit. TCRdb applied fastp at Q25 and MiXCR to the public reads, then kept only in-frame beta chains. Rows with one shared CDR3 protein collapse into an entry with the most common genes and DNA. Across this sample there are about 570,000 distinct CDR3 sequences, with roughly 46% seen only once. 19% of the sample is in the top ten clones. Sequencing was done on a sample of peripheral blood or thyroid tissue (not recorded which). The receptor source for this set is an adult woman with Graves' disease, either hyperthyroidism or ophthalmopathy (not recorded which).

This clonotype was found many times. This chain connects TRBV25-1 to TRBJ1-4; TRBD1 aligns across 8 bases. The junction had 8 bases not matched to a gene; V was cut back by 4 bases and J by 4 bases. The germline V gene encodes CDR1 MGHDK and CDR2 SYGVNS. The CDR3 is made up of 16 amino acids. In DNA, the CDR3 is TGTGCCAGCAGTGCCCCCTGGACAGGGCATAATGAAAAACTGTTTTTT. It yields the protein CASSAPWTGHNEKLFF. Based on the CDR3 plus reference TRBV25-1 and TRBJ1-4, the full variable domain is EADIYQTPRYLVIGTGKKITLECSQTMGHDKMYWYQQDPGMELHLIHYSYGVNSTEKGDLSSESTVSRIRTEHFPLTLESARPSHTSQYLCASSAPWTGHNEKLFFGSGTQLSVL.

This clonotype has ten or more counts. This chain links TRBV4-1 with TRBJ2-7, with D possibly called TRBD1 or TRBD2 (5 bases each). Trimming shortened V by 1 base and J by 4 bases, and 8 bases separated the two germline ends. Germline V CDR1 and CDR2: MGHRA, YSYEKL. CDR3 length: 13 amino acids. The CDR3 coding sequence is TGCGCCAGCAGCCAAGTGGGGGTTTACGAGCAGTACTTC. Protein sequence: CASSQVGVYEQYF.

This clonotype was counted ten times or more. The chain links TRBV11-1 to TRBJ1-1; 7 bases are a match to TRBD1. This CDR3 contains 15 residues. Germline V gene data show CDR1 as SGHAT and CDR2 as FQDESV (reference sequence). The trim removed 5 bases at V and 1 base at J, leaving 7 bases unmatched. DNA for the CDR3: TGTGCCAGCAGCGCTCAGCGACAGGGGAACACTGAAGCTTTCTTT. This sequence encodes CASSAQRQGNTEAFF.

This clonotype appeared once. The chain joins TRBV10-3 to TRBJ1-2, with D possibly being TRBD1 (5 bases). Between the trimmed V and J ends, which lost 3 bases and 3 bases, there was a span of 23 bases. Germline V lookup: CDR1 ENHRY, CDR2 SYGVKD. The CDR3 totals 18 residues. The CDR3 DNA reads as TGTGCCATCAGTGATGTCAGCGGGAGGGGTAGAACAGACTATGGCTACACCTTC. This gives the protein CAISDVSGRGRTDYGYTF.

This clonotype was seen many times. V and J are TRBV7-9 and TRBJ2-5, with D unclear. The germline V and J ends were trimmed by 2 bases and 0 bases, with 7 bases remaining between them. The germline V gene encodes CDR1 SEHNR and CDR2 FQNEAQ (reference sequence). The CDR3 totals 14 residues. The CDR3 reads CASSLPENQETQYF. The CDR3 bases are TGTGCCAGCAGCTTACCAGAAAACCAAGAGACCCAGTACTTC.

In this sample, this clonotype turned up many times. The CDR3 spells CSAQVASDYEQYF. The CDR3 DNA reads as TGCAGCGCCCAGGTGGCTAGCGACTACGAGCAGTACTTC. This chain links TRBV29-1 with TRBJ2-7, with D possibly being TRBD2 (6 bases). CDR3 size: 13 residues. V was cut by 7 bases and J by 3 bases, with 16 bases left in between. Germline V gene sequence: CDR1 SQVTM, CDR2 ANQGSEA.

This clonotype was counted at least ten times. The chain employs TRBV19 and TRBJ1-1; D unclear. The germline V gene encodes CDR1 LNHDA and CDR2 SQIVND (reference sequence). Trimming took off 3 bases at V and 1 base at J, with 15 bases between the two ends. CDR3 length equals 16 residues. CDR3 coding DNA: TGTGCCAGTAGTATTCCGAGAGCTAGTACGAACACTGAAGCTTTCTTT. Its translation is CASSIPRASTNTEAFF.

This clonotype was seen repeatedly, ten times or more. The J gene is TRBJ2-2, the V gene TRBV9, with D possibly being TRBD2 (5 bases). Deletions cut 4 bases from V and 6 bases from J, with 22 bases between. There are 17 residues in the CDR3. Germline CDR1 and CDR2: SGDLS and YYNGEE. CDR3 sequence: CASSLNQAELIAGELFF. CDR3 nucleotides: TGTGCCAGCAGCCTAAACCAAGCGGAACTCATCGCCGGGGAGCTGTTTTTT.